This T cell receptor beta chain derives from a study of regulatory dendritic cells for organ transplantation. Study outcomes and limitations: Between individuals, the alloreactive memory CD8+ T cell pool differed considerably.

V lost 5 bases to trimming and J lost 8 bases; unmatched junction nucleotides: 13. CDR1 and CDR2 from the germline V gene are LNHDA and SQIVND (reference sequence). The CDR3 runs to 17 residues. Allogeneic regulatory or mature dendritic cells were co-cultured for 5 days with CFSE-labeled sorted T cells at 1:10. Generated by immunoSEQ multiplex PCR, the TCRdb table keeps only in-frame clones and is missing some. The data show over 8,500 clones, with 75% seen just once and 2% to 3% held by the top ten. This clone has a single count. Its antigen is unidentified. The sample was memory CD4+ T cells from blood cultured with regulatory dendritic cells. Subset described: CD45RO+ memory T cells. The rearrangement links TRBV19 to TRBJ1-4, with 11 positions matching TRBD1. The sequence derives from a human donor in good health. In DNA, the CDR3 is TGTGCCAGTAGTCTCGGACAGGGGGCGAATTTGGGGGAAAAACTGTTTTTT. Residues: CASSLGQGANLGEKLFF. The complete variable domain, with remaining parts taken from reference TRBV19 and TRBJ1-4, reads DGGITQSPKYLFRKEGQNVTLSCEQNLNHDAMYWYRQDPGQGLRLIYYSQIVNDFQKGDIAEGYSVSREKKESFPLTVTSAQKNPTAFYLCASSLGQGANLGEKLFFGSGTQLSVL.